The clone carrying this T cell receptor (beta chain) has just a few counts. Its antigen is not identified. TCRdb redid the calling of the reads with MiXCR, one entry per CDR3 protein. Seen here are about 300,000 distinct CDR3 sequences, 9.6% observed once, and the top ten hold around 2.4%. The entry originates in a study of T cell repertoires in cytomegalovirus infection. Across the whole study: Through public TCR beta signatures, both CMV infection and matching HLA type were indicated.

Regarding the study as a whole: In two of eight donors, the top clonotype was HLA-C-restricted CMV-specific. Summed frequency of public TCR beta families distinguished CMV carriers with the relevant HLA.

This CDR3 is 15 amino acids long. Between the trimmed V and J ends, which lost 6 bases and 5 bases, there was a span of 22 bases. Germline-derived CDR1 and CDR2 are DFQATT and SNEGSKA (reference sequence). Sequencing used PBMCs. The chain has TRBV20-1 and TRBJ2-5, with a weak D call TRBD2 (6 bases). This sequence was found in a human donor in good health (CMV status not recorded). Some clones in this sample may be carry-over from other donors' samples. CDR3 DNA: TGCAGTGCCCAAGGGGAGCGGGCCATTGGTGAGACCCAGTACTTC. It encodes CSAQGERAIGETQYF.